This TCR beta chain was identified during a study of T cell changes during pregnancy in multiple sclerosis. Generated by immunoSEQ multiplex PCR, the TCRdb table keeps only in-frame clones and is missing some. The sample lists 110,000 or so clones; 80% to 95% were seen once. CDR3 size: 16 residues. Looked up from germline, CDR1 is SGHTA and CDR2 is FQGNSA. The V gene end was trimmed by 2 bases and the J gene end by 6 bases; junction bases not matched to a gene: 9. Specimen: peripheral blood, collected before pregnancy. The chain recombines TRBV7-2 with TRBJ2-2; 7 nucleotides line up with TRBD2. This receptor was taken from a female donor with multiple sclerosis, enrolled in a pregnancy study. Here the CDR3 reads CASSLFRTRNSGELFF. CDR3 DNA sequence: TGTGCCAGCAGCTTATTCAGGACTAGGAATTCCGGGGAGCTGTTTTTT.